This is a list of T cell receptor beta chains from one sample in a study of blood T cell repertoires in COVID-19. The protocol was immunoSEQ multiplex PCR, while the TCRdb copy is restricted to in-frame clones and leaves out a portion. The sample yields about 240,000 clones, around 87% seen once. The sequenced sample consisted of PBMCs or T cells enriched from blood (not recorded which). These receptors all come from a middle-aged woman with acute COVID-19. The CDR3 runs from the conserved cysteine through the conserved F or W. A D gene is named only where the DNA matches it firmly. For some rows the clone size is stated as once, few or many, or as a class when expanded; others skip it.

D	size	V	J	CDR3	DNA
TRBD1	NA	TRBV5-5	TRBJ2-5	CASSGGQGRLETQYF	TGTGCCAGCAGCGGTGGACAGGGAAGGTTGGAGACCCAGTACTTC
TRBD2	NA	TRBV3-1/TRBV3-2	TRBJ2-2	CASSRAGGGTGELFF	TGTGCCAGCAGCCGAGCGGGAGGAGGGACCGGGGAGCTGTTTTTT
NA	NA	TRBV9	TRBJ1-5	CASSARDVYSNQPQHF	TGTGCCAGCAGCGCCCGGGATGTTTATAGCAATCAGCCCCAGCATTTT
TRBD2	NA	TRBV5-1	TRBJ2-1	CASSFLAGVSYNEQFF	TGCGCCAGCAGCTTTCTAGCGGGTGTCTCCTACAATGAGCAGTTCTTC
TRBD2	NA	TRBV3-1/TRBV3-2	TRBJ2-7	CASSQEPAGGDSYEQYF	TGTGCCAGCAGCCAAGAACCCGCGGGAGGCGACTCCTACGAGCAGTACTTC
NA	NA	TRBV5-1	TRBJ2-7	CASSRGTHYYEQYF	TGCGCCAGCAGCAGGGGAACCCACTACTACGAGCAGTACTTC
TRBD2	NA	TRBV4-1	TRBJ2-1	CASSLERGGSVNEQFF	TGCGCCAGCAGCCTCGAGCGGGGGGGGAGTGTCAATGAGCAGTTCTTC
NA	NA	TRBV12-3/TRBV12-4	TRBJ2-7	CASRQGPYEQYF	TGTGCCAGCAGACAGGGCCCCTACGAGCAGTACTTC
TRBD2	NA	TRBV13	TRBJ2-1	CASSSQVEAGGTIYNEQFF	TGTGCCAGCAGCTCCCAGGTGGAGGCGGGAGGAACTATCTACAATGAGCAGTTCTTC
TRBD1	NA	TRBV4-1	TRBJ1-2	CASSPPDRQLYGYTF	TGCGCCAGCAGCCCACCGGACAGGCAGCTGTATGGCTACACCTTC
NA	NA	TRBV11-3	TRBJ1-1	CASSLGRGTNSEAFF	TGTGCCAGCAGCTTAGGGCGGGGGACGAACTCTGAAGCTTTCTTT
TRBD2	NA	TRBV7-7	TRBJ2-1	CASSPWVAGGIANEQFF	TGTGCTAGCAGCCCCTGGGTAGCGGGAGGGATTGCGAATGAGCAGTTCTTC
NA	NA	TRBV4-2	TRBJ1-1	CASSQGAENTEAFF	TGTGCCAGCAGCCAAGGGGCAGAGAACACTGAAGCTTTCTTT
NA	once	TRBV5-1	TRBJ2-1	CASSRDFNPTGEQFF	TGCGCCAGCAGTAGGGACTTTAACCCGACGGGTGAGCAGTTCTTC
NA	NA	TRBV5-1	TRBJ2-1	CASSLAAGFSNNEQFF	TGCGCCAGCAGCTTGGCCGCGGGGTTTTCCAACAATGAGCAGTTCTTC
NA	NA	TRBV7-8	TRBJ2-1	CASRYGAGRYNEQFF	TGTGCCAGCAGGTACGGCGCGGGGCGCTACAATGAGCAGTTCTTC
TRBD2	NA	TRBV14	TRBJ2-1	CASSPRPSGLYNEQFF	TGTGCCAGCAGCCCCAGGCCTAGCGGATTATACAATGAGCAGTTCTTC
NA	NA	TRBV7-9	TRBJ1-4	CASGSSTDRINEKLFF	TGTGCCAGCGGATCATCTACCGACAGAATTAATGAAAAACTGTTTTTT
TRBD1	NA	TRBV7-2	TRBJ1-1	CASTPRGFRGSTEAFF	TGTGCCAGCACCCCGCGAGGGTTCAGGGGGTCCACTGAAGCTTTCTTT
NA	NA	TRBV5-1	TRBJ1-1	CASSPRGSQDTEAFF	TGCGCCAGCAGCCCCCGGGGGAGCCAGGACACTGAAGCTTTCTTT
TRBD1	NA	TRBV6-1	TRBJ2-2	CASSEGGTGSDTGELFF	TGTGCCAGCAGTGAAGGAGGGACAGGGAGTGACACCGGGGAGCTGTTTTTT
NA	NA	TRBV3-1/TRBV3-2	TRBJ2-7	CASSQEPGVSYEQYF	TGTGCCAGCAGCCAAGAGCCCGGGGTCTCCTACGAGCAGTACTTC
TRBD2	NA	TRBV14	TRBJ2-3	CASSSMKGREGQGDTQYF	TGTGCCAGCAGCTCAATGAAAGGACGGGAGGGCCAGGGAGATACGCAGTATTTT
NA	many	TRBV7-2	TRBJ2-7	CASSLELAYEQYF	TGTGCCAGCAGCTTAGAGCTAGCGTACGAGCAGTACTTC
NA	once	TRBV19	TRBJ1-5	CASSIAGVGNQPQHF	TGTGCCAGTAGTATAGCAGGGGTTGGCAATCAGCCCCAGCATTTT
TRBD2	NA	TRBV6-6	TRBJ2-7	CASSGGSVQYEQYF	TGTGCCAGCAGCGGCGGGAGCGTACAATACGAGCAGTACTTC
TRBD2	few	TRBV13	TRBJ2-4	CASSRRNIAGGPSLENIQYF	TGTGCCAGCAGCCGAAGAAACATAGCGGGAGGGCCCTCGCTTGAAAACATTCAGTACTTC
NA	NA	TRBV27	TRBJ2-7	CASSLEGYEQYF	TGTGCCAGCAGTTTAGAGGGCTACGAGCAGTACTTC
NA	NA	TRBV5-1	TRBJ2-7	CASSLWLASYEQYF	TGCGCCAGCAGCTTGTGGCTAGCTTCCTACGAGCAGTACTTC
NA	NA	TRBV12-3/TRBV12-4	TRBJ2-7	CASSPGGDFEYF	TGTGCCAGCAGCCCCGGCGGAGATTTCGAGTACTTC